The clone carrying this T cell receptor beta chain has a handful of counts. Its antigen remains unidentified. This record comes from a study of response to subunit inactivated influenza vaccine. The study's findings and limits: Authors suggested each seasonal flu vaccination may recruit only limited numbers of new T cells.

V shed 4 bases and J 6 bases; nucleotides not matched to a gene: 6. Germline assignment: CDR1 SNHLY and CDR2 FYNNEI. The CDR3 length is 13 residues. TCRdb ran MiXCR on the RT-PCR reads and lists one entry per CDR3 protein. In the table there are under 950,000 distinct CDR3 sequences, roughly 20% of which are singletons. Sequences were derived from PBMCs from blood, sampled around 5 days after vaccination. The V and J genes are TRBV2 and TRBJ2-7; 7 positions agree with TRBD1. The sequence came from a man aged 45-60 years who received an inactivated influenza vaccine. Here the CDR3 reads CASSAGTVREQYF. The CDR3 region has the DNA TGTGCCAGCAGTGCCGGGACAGTCCGCGAGCAGTACTTC.